The rows below give T cell receptor beta chains drawn from one sample of a study of blood T cell repertoires in COVID-19. Clones were read by immunoSEQ multiplex PCR, and TCRdb kept only the in-frame ones, dropping some. The table has around 190,000 clones, around nine tenths seen once. Source material: peripheral blood. The receptor set was obtained from a man aged 18 to 30 with active or convalescent COVID-19. Both conserved end residues are part of each CDR3. Each record gives: V gene, clone size, D gene, J gene, CDR3 protein, CDR3 DNA. A D gene is named only where the DNA matches it firmly. Only part of the rows carry a size: once, few, many, or a class if the clone is expanded.

>TRBV6-4|NA|NA|TRBJ2-3
CASSATPRDTQYF
TGTGCCAGCAGTGCCACTCCCAGGGATACGCAGTATTTT
>TRBV6-1|NA|NA|TRBJ1-2
CASSEGHRLRTTNYGYTF
TGTGCCAGCAGTGAAGGTCACAGGTTGCGTACCACTAACTATGGCTACACCTTC
>TRBV19|NA|NA|TRBJ1-2
CASSISGAGYTF
TGTGCCAGTAGTATTTCAGGGGCTGGCTACACCTTC
>TRBV2|few|NA|TRBJ2-1
CASKRMNGPYNEQFF
TGTGCCAGCAAGAGGATGAATGGCCCTTACAATGAGCAGTTCTTC
>TRBV7-3|NA|TRBD2|TRBJ2-1
CASSPWTSGTYNEQFF
TGTGCCAGCAGCCCCTGGACTAGCGGGACTTACAATGAGCAGTTCTTC
>TRBV9|NA|TRBD1|TRBJ1-2
CASSTQTGGDGYTF
TGTGCCAGCAGCACACAAACAGGGGGAGATGGCTACACCTTC
>TRBV6-2/TRBV6-3|many|TRBD1|TRBJ2-6
CASSWTGGSGANVLTF
TGTGCCAGCAGTTGGACAGGGGGCTCTGGGGCCAACGTCCTGACTTTC
>TRBV5-5|once|NA|TRBJ2-7
CASSLSGGGYEQYF
TGTGCCAGCAGCTTGTCGGGGGGCGGGTACGAGCAGTACTTC
>TRBV2|NA|TRBD1|TRBJ1-4
CASSAQGGWEKLFF
TGTGCCAGCAGTGCACAGGGGGGCTGGGAAAAACTGTTTTTT
>TRBV3-1/TRBV3-2|NA|NA|TRBJ2-1
CASSRGPNRDEQFF
TGTGCCAGCAGCCGAGGGCCCAACCGCGATGAGCAGTTCTTC
>TRBV16|NA|NA|TRBJ1-2
CASSHQGQPNYGYTF
TGTGCCAGCAGCCACCAGGGACAACCCAACTATGGCTACACCTTC
>TRBV6-5|NA|TRBD1|TRBJ1-4
CASSWDRGGKLFF
TGTGCCAGCAGTTGGGACAGGGGAGGAAAACTGTTTTTT
>TRBV7-3|NA|NA|TRBJ2-2
CASSLRGVDTGELFF
TGTGCCAGCAGCTTACGGGGAGTTGATACCGGGGAGCTGTTTTTT
>TRBV6-5|NA|NA|TRBJ1-6
CASSPGVYNSPLHF
TGTGCCAGCAGCCCAGGGGTGTATAATTCACCCCTCCACTTT
>TRBV5-6|once|NA|TRBJ2-2
CASSLDASSTGELFF
TGTGCCAGCAGCTTGGATGCTAGCAGCACCGGGGAGCTGTTTTTT
>TRBV30|NA|TRBD1|TRBJ1-2
CAWGPGGASYTF
TGTGCCTGGGGACCAGGGGGCGCGAGCTACACCTTC
>TRBV5-4|few|TRBD1|TRBJ2-7
CASSDRQGLLYEQYF
TGTGCCAGCAGCGATAGACAGGGGCTACTCTACGAGCAGTACTTC
>TRBV7-6|NA|NA|TRBJ1-3
CASSERGGGGNTIYF
TGTGCCAGCAGCGAGAGGGGGGGCGGTGGAAACACCATATATTTT
>TRBV9|NA|TRBD1|TRBJ1-2
CASSGIGTGGYGYTF
TGTGCCAGCAGCGGAATAGGGACAGGCGGGTATGGCTACACCTTC
>TRBV27|NA|NA|TRBJ2-3
CASSSNRFRADTQYF
TGTGCCAGCAGTTCCAACAGGTTTCGGGCAGATACGCAGTATTTT
>TRBV6-1|NA|NA|TRBJ2-5
CASSDPGQVQETQYF
TGTGCCAGCAGTGACCCCGGCCAGGTCCAAGAGACCCAGTACTTC
>TRBV11-2|once|NA|TRBJ1-1
CASSSSSGGGNAEAFF
TGTGCCAGCAGCTCTTCATCGGGGGGTGGGAACGCTGAAGCTTTCTTT
>TRBV19|NA|TRBD1|TRBJ2-5
CASSIRTGYLSEETQYF
TGTGCCAGTAGTATTCGGACAGGGTACCTATCGGAAGAGACCCAGTACTTC
>TRBV7-2|NA|NA|TRBJ1-1
CASSSQGGGITEAFF
TGTGCCAGCAGCTCCCAGGGAGGCGGAATCACTGAAGCTTTCTTT
>TRBV9|NA|TRBD1|TRBJ1-1
CASSGDRDPTEAFF
TGTGCCAGCTCCGGGGACAGGGACCCAACTGAAGCTTTCTTT
>TRBV6-6|few|TRBD1|TRBJ1-3
CASSRGQGLLGNTIYF
TGTGCCAGCAGTAGAGGACAGGGACTATTGGGAAACACCATATATTTT
>TRBV24-1|few|TRBD1|TRBJ2-2
CATSDVSRARDRGPTGELFF
TGTGCCACCAGTGATGTCTCTCGCGCCCGGGACAGGGGGCCCACCGGGGAGCTGTTTTTT
>TRBV11-2|NA|NA|TRBJ2-1
CASSLVPRVSYNEQFF
TGTGCCAGCAGCTTGGTACCTAGAGTTAGTTACAATGAGCAGTTCTTC
>TRBV2|NA|NA|TRBJ1-3
CASSEAGSRAGNTIYF
TGTGCCAGCAGTGAAGCGGGGTCCAGGGCTGGAAACACCATATATTTT
>TRBV9|NA|TRBD2|TRBJ2-3
CASSVEPGGAQYF
TGTGCCAGCAGCGTAGAGCCCGGGGGGGCGCAGTATTTT
>TRBV29-1|NA|TRBD2|TRBJ2-1
CSGGSIYNEQFF
TGCAGCGGCGGGAGTATCTACAATGAGCAGTTCTTC
>TRBV3-1/TRBV3-2|NA|NA|TRBJ1-1
CASSQDLAFEAFF
TGTGCCAGCAGCCAAGATCTAGCATTTGAAGCTTTCTTT
>TRBV19|NA|NA|TRBJ1-1
CASSMGGGTEAFF
TGTGCCAGTAGTATGGGGGGGGGCACTGAAGCTTTCTTT